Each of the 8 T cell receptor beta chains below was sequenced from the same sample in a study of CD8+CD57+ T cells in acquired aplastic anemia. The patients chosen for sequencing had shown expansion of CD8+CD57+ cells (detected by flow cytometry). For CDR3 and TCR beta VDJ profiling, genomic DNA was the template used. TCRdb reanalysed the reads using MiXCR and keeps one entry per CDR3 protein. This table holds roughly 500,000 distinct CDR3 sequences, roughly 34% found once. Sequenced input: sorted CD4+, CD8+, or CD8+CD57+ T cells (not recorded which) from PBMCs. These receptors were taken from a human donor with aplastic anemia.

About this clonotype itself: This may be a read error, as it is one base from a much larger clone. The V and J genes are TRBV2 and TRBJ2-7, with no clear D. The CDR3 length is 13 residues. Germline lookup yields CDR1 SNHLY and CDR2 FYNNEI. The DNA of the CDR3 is TGTGCCAGCGGTGAACAGAGCTCCTACGAGCAGTACTTC. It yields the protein CASGEQSSYEQYF.

The CDR3 sequence: CAGQGGHEQYF. CDR3 DNA: TGTGCGGGACAGGGGGGTCACGAGCAGTACTTC. The V gene is TRBV24-1, the J gene TRBJ2-7; the match to TRBD1 covers 11 bases. The CDR3 runs to 11 residues. The germline gives CDR1 KGHDR, CDR2 SFDVKD.

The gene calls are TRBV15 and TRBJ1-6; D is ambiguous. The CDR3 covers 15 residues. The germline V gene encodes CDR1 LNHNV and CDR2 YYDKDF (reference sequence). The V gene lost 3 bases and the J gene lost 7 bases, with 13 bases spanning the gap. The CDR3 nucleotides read TGTGCCACCAGCAGCCAAGATCCGGTCAATTCACCCCTCCACTTT. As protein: CATSSQDPVNSPLHF.

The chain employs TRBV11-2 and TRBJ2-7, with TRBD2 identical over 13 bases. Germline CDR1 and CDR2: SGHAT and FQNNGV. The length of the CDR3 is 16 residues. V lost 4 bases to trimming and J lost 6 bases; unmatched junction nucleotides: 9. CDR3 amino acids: CASSSRRTSGGSEQYF. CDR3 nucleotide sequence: TGTGCCAGCAGCTCCAGACGGACTAGCGGGGGTAGCGAGCAGTACTTC.

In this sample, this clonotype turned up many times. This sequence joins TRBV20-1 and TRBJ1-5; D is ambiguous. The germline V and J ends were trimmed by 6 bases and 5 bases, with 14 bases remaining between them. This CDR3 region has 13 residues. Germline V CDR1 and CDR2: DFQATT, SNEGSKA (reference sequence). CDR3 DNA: TGCAGTGCAACCGCGAATCTAGATCAGCCCCAGCATTTT. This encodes CSATANLDQPQHF.

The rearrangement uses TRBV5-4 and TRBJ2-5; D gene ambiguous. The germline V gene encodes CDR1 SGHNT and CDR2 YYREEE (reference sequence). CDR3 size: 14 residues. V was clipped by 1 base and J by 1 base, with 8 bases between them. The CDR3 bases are TGTGCCAGCAGCTTGAAGGGTGGCCAAGAGACCCAGTACTTC. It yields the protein CASSLKGGQETQYF.

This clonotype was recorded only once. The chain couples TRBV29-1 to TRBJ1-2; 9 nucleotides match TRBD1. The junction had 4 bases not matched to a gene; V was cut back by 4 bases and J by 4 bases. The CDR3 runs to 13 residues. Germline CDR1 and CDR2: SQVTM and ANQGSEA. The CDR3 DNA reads TGCAGCGTTGTGGACAGGGGACTCTATGGCTACACCTTC. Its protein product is CSVVDRGLYGYTF.

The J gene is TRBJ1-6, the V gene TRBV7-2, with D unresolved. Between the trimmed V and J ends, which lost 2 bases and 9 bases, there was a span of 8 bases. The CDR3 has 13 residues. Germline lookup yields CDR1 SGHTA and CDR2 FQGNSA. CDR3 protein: CASSLRHTSPLHF. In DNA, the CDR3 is TGTGCCAGCAGCTTACGACATACTTCACCCCTCCACTTT.